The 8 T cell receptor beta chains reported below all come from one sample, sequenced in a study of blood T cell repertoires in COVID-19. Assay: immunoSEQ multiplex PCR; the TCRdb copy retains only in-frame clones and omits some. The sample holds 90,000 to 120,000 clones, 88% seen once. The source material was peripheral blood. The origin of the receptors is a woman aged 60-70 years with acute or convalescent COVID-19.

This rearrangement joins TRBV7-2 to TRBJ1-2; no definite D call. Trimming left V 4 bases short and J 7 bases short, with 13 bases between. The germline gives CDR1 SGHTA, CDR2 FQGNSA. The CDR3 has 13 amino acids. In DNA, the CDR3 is TGTGCCAGCAGCTATCCCGGAGGAGGTGGCTACACCTTC. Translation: CASSYPGGGGYTF.

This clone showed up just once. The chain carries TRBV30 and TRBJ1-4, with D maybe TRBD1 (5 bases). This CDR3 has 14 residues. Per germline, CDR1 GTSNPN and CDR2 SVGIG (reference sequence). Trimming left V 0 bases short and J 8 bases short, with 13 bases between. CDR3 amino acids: CAWSVPGGREKLFF. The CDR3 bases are TGTGCCTGGAGTGTACCGGGGGGTAGGGAAAAACTGTTTTTT.

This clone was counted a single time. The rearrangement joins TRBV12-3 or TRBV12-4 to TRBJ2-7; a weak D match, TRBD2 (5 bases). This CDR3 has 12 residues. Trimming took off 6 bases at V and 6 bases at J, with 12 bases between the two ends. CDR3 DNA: TGTGCCAGCAGCCCTTTAGGAGGCGAGCAGTACTTC. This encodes CASSPLGGEQYF.

In DNA form, the CDR3 reads TGTGCCAGCAGCTTAGATTGGGCTTCCTACGAGCAGTACGTC. This gives the protein CASSLDWASYEQYV. V usage is TRBV7-8 and J usage is TRBJ2-7; no reliable D call. The V gene's germline CDR1 is SGHVS and CDR2 FQNEAQ. The CDR3 spans 14 residues. Between the trimmed V and J ends, which lost 1 base and 1 base, there was a span of 8 bases.

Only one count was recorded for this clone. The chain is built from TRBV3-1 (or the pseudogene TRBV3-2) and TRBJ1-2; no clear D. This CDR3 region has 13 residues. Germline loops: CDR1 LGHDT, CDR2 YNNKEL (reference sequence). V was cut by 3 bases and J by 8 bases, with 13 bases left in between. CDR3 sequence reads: CASSHGATGGYTF. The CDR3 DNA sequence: TGTGCCAGCAGCCACGGCGCCACCGGGGGCTACACCTTC.

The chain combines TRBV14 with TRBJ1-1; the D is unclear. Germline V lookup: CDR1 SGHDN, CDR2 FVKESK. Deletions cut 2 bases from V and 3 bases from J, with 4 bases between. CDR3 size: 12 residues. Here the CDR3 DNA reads TGTGCCAGCAGCCAACAATACACTGAAGCTTTCTTT. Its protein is CASSQQYTEAFF.

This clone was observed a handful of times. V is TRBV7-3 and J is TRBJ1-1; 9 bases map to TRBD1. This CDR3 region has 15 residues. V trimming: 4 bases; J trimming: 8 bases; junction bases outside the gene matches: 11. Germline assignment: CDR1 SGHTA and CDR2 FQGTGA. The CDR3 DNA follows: TGTGCCAGCAGCTCTTCCGGGACAGGGAGACGGGAAGCTTTCTTT. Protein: CASSSSGTGRREAFF.

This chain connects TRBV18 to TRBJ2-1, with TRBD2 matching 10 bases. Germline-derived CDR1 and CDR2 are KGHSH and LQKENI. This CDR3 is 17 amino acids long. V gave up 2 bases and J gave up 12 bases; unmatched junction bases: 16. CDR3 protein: CASSPISAASGGLGQFF. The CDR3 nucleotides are TGTGCCAGCTCACCAATAAGCGCGGCTAGCGGGGGCCTGGGGCAGTTCTTC.